What follows are 17 T cell receptor beta chains derived from one specimen sequenced in a study of T cell clonality in common variable immunodeficiency. Sequencing used immunoSEQ multiplex PCR; TCRdb keeps in-frame clones, though not all of them. Listed for the sample are approximately 81,000 clones, none seen a single time. The specimen was peripheral blood mononuclear cells. The receptors shown here come from a person aged 18 to 70 in good health.

The table lists this clone with many counts. Coverage ceases 3 residues before the CDR3 finishes, and the germline J gene fills in the end. This sequence joins TRBV7-8 and TRBJ2-5; the match to TRBD1 covers 11 bases. This CDR3 is built from 16 residues. Germline V gene data show CDR1 as SGHVS and CDR2 as FQNEAQ. Trimming removed 2 bases from V and 5 bases from J; junction bases left unmatched: 7. The CDR3 protein is CASSLSRTGGPETQYF. The part of the CDR3 DNA that was read is TGTGCCAGCAGCTTATCCCGGACAGGGGGCCCGGAGACC.

This clone appeared many times. The read falls 3 residues short of the CDR3 end, and the missing part is taken from the germline J gene. The chain carries TRBV18 and TRBJ1-1, with D tentatively TRBD1 (5 bases). Germline V lookup: CDR1 KGHSH, CDR2 LQKENI. Trimming removed 0 bases at V and 2 bases at J, with 10 bases between. The CDR3 sequence is 15 residues long. CDR3 DNA, as far as it was read: TGTGCCAGCTCACCACCATCAGGGCTAAACACTGAA. Translating gives CASSPPSGLNTE. The whole CDR3 sequence is CASSPPSGLNTEAFF.

This clone was counted at least ten times. The read ends 3 residues before the CDR3 terminus; that terminus is restored from the germline J gene. The chain joins TRBV3-1 (or the pseudogene TRBV3-2) to TRBJ1-2; D unresolved. This CDR3 is 11 amino acids long. CDR1 is LGHDT, CDR2 YNNKEL, per germline (reference sequence). Between the trimmed V and J ends, which lost 0 bases and 7 bases, there was a span of 3 bases. The CDR3 bases that were read are TGTGCCAGCAGCCAAGAGCGTGGC. Translation: CASSQERG. The CDR3, in full, reads CASSQERGYTF.

This clone was detected many times. The DNA ends 3 residues before the CDR3 does, and the rest of the CDR3 is filled in from the germline J gene. The chain couples TRBV2 to TRBJ1-1, with D maybe TRBD1 (5 bases). This CDR3 has 13 residues. CDR1 and CDR2 from the germline V gene are SNHLY and FYNNEI. V was pared by 6 bases and J by 7 bases, with 15 bases between. The CDR3 here is CASRLDGGGEAFF. The CDR3 DNA, read in part, is TGTGCCAGCAGACTAGATGGGGGGGGTGAA.

This clone came up many times. From the germline J gene comes the end of the CDR3, since the read stops 3 residues before it. V and J are TRBV29-1 and TRBJ2-4, with D perhaps matching TRBD2 (7 bases). The CDR3 covers 11 residues. Germline CDR1 is SQVTM and CDR2 is ANQGSEA. The CDR3 bases that were read are TGCAGCGTTCGGGGGGCCCTGAAT. Protein product: CSVRGALN. The full CDR3 is CSVRGALNQYF.

This clone was counted at least ten times. The DNA ends 3 residues before the CDR3 does, and the rest of the CDR3 is filled in from the germline J gene. The chain has TRBV12-3 or TRBV12-4 and TRBJ1-6; TRBD1 aligns across 9 bases. Trimming at V came to 6 bases and at J to 11 bases, leaving 8 bases not matched to a gene. CDR3 size: 14 residues. This CDR3 reads CASSQGQGFTPLHF. CDR3 DNA (partial): TGTGCCAGCAGCCAGGGACAGGGTTTCACACCC.

This clone has at least ten counts. The sequenced fragment ends 3 residues before the CDR3 boundary, so the rest is inferred from the germline J gene. The V gene is TRBV20-1, the J gene TRBJ2-5; TRBD2 aligns across 13 bases. The ends lost 4 bases at V and 3 bases at J; junction bases unmatched: 8. The length of the CDR3 is 16 residues. Germline V gives CDR1 DFQATT, CDR2 SNEGSKA (reference sequence). The CDR3: CSATNPGLAGKETQYF. Incomplete CDR3 DNA: TGCAGTGCTACAAATCCGGGACTAGCGGGAAAAGAGACC.

This clone occurred many times. Read data end 3 residues before the CDR3 end; the end is taken from the germline J gene. The gene calls are TRBV6-4 and TRBJ1-5, with no clear D. The germline V and J ends were trimmed by 0 bases and 6 bases, with 6 bases remaining between them. Germline CDR1 and CDR2: MRHNA and SNTAGT. CDR3 length equals 13 residues. The CDR3 DNA, read in part, is TGTGCCAGCAGTGACTCAGCCGGTCAGCCC. As protein: CASSDSAGQP. The full-length CDR3 reads as CASSDSAGQPQHF.

This clone was observed many times. Read sequence stops 3 residues before the CDR3 end, and the germline J gene provides the missing end. The chain employs TRBV10-1 and TRBJ1-2; perhaps TRBD1 as D (5 bases). The CDR3 is made up of 12 amino acids. V was shortened by 4 bases and J by 4 bases, with 7 bases between the two germline ends. The germline gives CDR1 WNHNN, CDR2 SYGVQD (reference sequence). Incomplete CDR3 DNA: TGCGCCAGCAGTGGAGGGGCCTATGGC. Protein: CASSGGAYG. The CDR3, in full, reads CASSGGAYGYTF.

This clone appeared many times. The read gets to within 3 residues of the CDR3 end, and the germline J gene fills in the rest. The chain couples TRBV18 to TRBJ2-2; D perhaps matches TRBD1 (6 bases). V lost 2 bases to trimming and J lost 3 bases, with 7 bases between them. Germline CDR1 KGHSH, CDR2 LQKENI. This CDR3 is built from 14 residues. The DNA read from the CDR3 is TGTGCCAGCTCACCAACAGGGCACACCGGGGAG. This codes for CASSPTGHTGE. The CDR3 as a whole reads CASSPTGHTGELFF.

This clone was seen at least ten times. Coverage ceases 3 residues before the CDR3 finishes, and the germline J gene fills in the end. The chain recombines TRBV20-1 with TRBJ1-2, with D unresolved. The length of the CDR3 is 14 residues. Looked up from germline, CDR1 is DFQATT and CDR2 is SNEGSKA (reference sequence). V lost 0 bases to trimming and J lost 4 bases, with 12 bases between them. CDR3 DNA, as far as it was read: TGCAGTGCTAGAGATACGACTCAGACCTATGGC. The encoded protein is CSARDTTQTYG. The CDR3 reads in full as CSARDTTQTYGYTF.

This clone came up many times. Mismatch with germline at one junction end may stem from a read error. The read comes to an end 3 residues before the CDR3 does, leaving the germline J gene to fill in the end. The rearrangement joins TRBV7-2 to TRBJ2-1, with D possibly being TRBD1 or TRBD2 (5 bases each). CDR1 and CDR2 from the germline V gene are SGHTA and FQGNSA. The CDR3 runs 15 residues. The CDR3 reads CASRLGAGLYNEQFF. The part of the CDR3 DNA that was read is TGTGCCAGCAGGTTAGGGGCGGGCCTATACAATGAG.

This clone has ten or more counts. Sequencing ends 3 residues short of the CDR3 end; the germline J gene provides the rest. This rearrangement joins TRBV5-1 to TRBJ2-3; 9 bases are a match to TRBD2. The CDR3 length is 16 residues. In germline, CDR1 is SGHRS, CDR2 YFSETQ. V dropped 2 bases and J dropped 0; count of bases not matched to a gene: 4. This CDR3 reads CASSFRLAESTDTQYF. The part of the CDR3 DNA that was read is TGCGCCAGCAGCTTTAGACTAGCGGAGAGCACAGATACG.

The table lists this clone with many counts. CDR3 residues: CASSFGTFHQPQHF. Partial CDR3 DNA: TGTGCCAGCAGCTTCGGGACATTTCACCAGCCC. V gene TRBV5-8 combines with J gene TRBJ1-5; TRBD1 might be the D (6 bases). The CDR3 end lies 3 residues beyond the end of the read and is filled in from the germline J gene. Germline-derived CDR1 and CDR2 are SGHTS and YDEGEE. The V end was cut by 2 bases, the J end by 7 bases, with 13 bases between. CDR3 length: 14 amino acids.

At least ten counts were recorded for this clone. The read ends 3 residues shy of where the CDR3 ends; the end is completed using the germline J gene. The V and J genes are TRBV20-1 and TRBJ2-7; 7 nucleotides agree with TRBD2. CDR1 is DFQATT, CDR2 SNEGSKA, per germline (reference sequence). The V segment lost 1 base and the J segment 1 base; nucleotides outside the gene matches: 7. The CDR3 totals 15 residues. The CDR3: CSARGAPGLSYEQYF. CDR3 bases read: TGCAGTGCTAGAGGGGCCCCGGGACTATCCTACGAG.

This clone was seen repeatedly, ten times or more. The read finishes 3 residues shy of the CDR3 end, and the germline J gene is used to complete it. The chain combines TRBV10-1 with TRBJ2-7; 10 bases fit TRBD2. Germline V gene lookup returns CDR1 WNHNN and CDR2 SYGVQD (reference sequence). The length of the CDR3 is 15 residues. V was pared by 6 bases and J by 3 bases, with 8 bases of the junction left unmatched. CDR3 sequence: CASSGEREGHYEQYF. CDR3 DNA (partial): TGCGCCAGCAGCGGGGAGCGGGAGGGCCACTACGAG.

The table lists this clone with many counts. The read falls 3 residues short of the CDR3 end, and the missing part is taken from the germline J gene. The gene calls are TRBV2 and TRBJ2-1, with 12 bases lining up with TRBD2. With 2 bases clipped from V and 7 bases from J, the junction kept 3 bases outside the gene matches. The CDR3 consists of 15 residues. Germline assignment: CDR1 SNHLY and CDR2 FYNNEI. This CDR3 is CASSEIGLAGNEQFF. The sequenced CDR3 bases are TGTGCCAGCAGTGAAATTGGACTAGCGGGAAATGAG.